The source of this TCR beta chain is a study of blood T cell repertoires in COVID-19. Overall study: The cDNA or gDNA used as material had been derived from T cells, B-cell-depleted T cells, or PBMCs.

In the study's own analysis: It was from reference gene primer amplification that nucleated cell counts were estimated. Assay used: immunoSEQ multiplex PCR; TCRdb lists only in-frame clones, some missing. V, J and clone size are taken as reported in that table, and D and trimming were inferred from the DNA itself. The sample includes fewer than 65,000 clones, 80% to 90% of them seen just once. This clone was counted once. This clonotype originated in a woman aged 60 to 75 with COVID-19, enrolled during active disease. The sample taken for sequencing was peripheral blood.

This CDR3 reads CASSFPTGSGNSPLHF. The CDR3, as DNA: TGTGCCAGCAGTTTCCCCACAGGGTCCGGTAATTCACCCCTCCACTTT. This chain joins TRBV28 and TRBJ1-6, with D perhaps TRBD1 (6 bases). This CDR3 is 16 amino acids long. In germline, CDR1 is MDHEN, CDR2 SYDVKM. Trimming removed 3 bases at V and 6 bases at J, with 15 bases between.